The rows below give T cell receptor beta chains drawn from one sample of a study of blood T cell repertoires in COVID-19. Using immunoSEQ multiplex PCR, the repertoire was profiled, and TCRdb retains in-frame clones only, with some absent. Here the sample spans about 190,000 clones, 60% to 85% being singletons. Input material: peripheral blood. These receptors came from a man in his sixties with active or convalescent COVID-19. The CDR3 runs from the conserved cysteine through the conserved F or W. The order of the fields is V gene, clone size, J gene, CDR3 length, D gene, CDR3 DNA, CDR3 protein. The D gene is left open where the match is weak. Size is omitted from some rows. Given values are once, few, many or a class for expanded clones.

>TRBV28|few|TRBJ2-2|13|-
TGTGCCAGCCGAGGGGGTGGGACCGGGGAGCTGTTTTTT
CASRGGGTGELFF
>TRBV10-3|once|TRBJ2-7|14|TRBD1
TGTGCCATCAGTGAGCCGGACAGGGGTTACGAGCAGTACTTC
CAISEPDRGYEQYF
>TRBV9|-|TRBJ2-3|13|-
TGTGCCAGCAGCGCCTCTACCACAGATACGCAGTATTTT
CASSASTTDTQYF
>TRBV4-2|many|TRBJ2-1|16|TRBD1
TGTGCCAGCAGCCAAGATAGGACAGGATACTACAATGAGCAGTTCTTC
CASSQDRTGYYNEQFF
>TRBV7-8|-|TRBJ2-5|21|-
TGTGCCAGCAGCTCTCGGACAGTCAGGGCCTATCTCTCTCTGGGCCAAGAGACCCAGTACTTC
CASSSRTVRAYLSLGQETQYF
>TRBV7-3|-|TRBJ2-2|15|TRBD2
TGTGCCAGCAGCTTAATGGCGGGAGCGGGCGGGGAGCTGTTTTTT
CASSLMAGAGGELFF
>TRBV27|once|TRBJ2-7|14|-
TGTGCCAGCAGAGTACGGGCCAGGGGCTACGAGCAGTACTTC
CASRVRARGYEQYF
>TRBV18|once|TRBJ2-3|19|TRBD2
TGTGCCAGCTCACCAAGGGGGGCTAGCGGGATGGAGGACGCAGATACGCAGTATTTT
CASSPRGASGMEDADTQYF
>TRBV7-3|-|TRBJ2-1|15|TRBD1
TGTGCCAGCAGCTTAACAGGGGGCGTAGGCAATGAGCAGTTCTTC
CASSLTGGVGNEQFF
>TRBV5-1|-|TRBJ2-7|15|TRBD1
TGCGCCAGCAGCCGTTCGGACAGGGCCTCCTACGAGCAGTACTTC
CASSRSDRASYEQYF
>TRBV27|-|TRBJ1-1|15|TRBD1
TGTGCCAGCAGTTTAGTCTGGACAGGGGGCACTGAAGCTTTCTTT
CASSLVWTGGTEAFF
>TRBV3-1/TRBV3-2|-|TRBJ2-1|15|TRBD2
TGTGCCAGCAGCCAAGATGGGAGACTAGCGCTCCAGCAGTTCTTC
CASSQDGRLALQQFF
>TRBV28|-|TRBJ1-6|15|-
TGTGCCAGCAGTCCCGCGACAGGTGGTAATTCACCCCTCCACTTT
CASSPATGGNSPLHF
>TRBV5-5|once|TRBJ2-7|13|TRBD1
TGTGCCAGCAGCATCTACAGGGGCGACGAGCAGTACTTC
CASSIYRGDEQYF
>TRBV5-5|-|TRBJ2-5|13|-
TGTGCCAGCAGCTTGCGGCCCGGGGAGACCCAGTACTTC
CASSLRPGETQYF
>TRBV19|-|TRBJ2-1|14|TRBD2
TGTGCCAGCGGTAGCGGGAGTGTATACAATGAGCAGTTCTTC
CASGSGSVYNEQFF
>TRBV12-3/TRBV12-4|-|TRBJ1-5|11|-
TGTGCCAGCAGACAGAATCAGCCCCAGCATTTT
CASRQNQPQHF
>TRBV7-3|few|TRBJ1-2|14|TRBD1
TGTGCCAGCAGCTCGGGACAGTTAGGCTATGGCTACACCTTC
CASSSGQLGYGYTF
>TRBV28|-|TRBJ2-1|15|TRBD2
TGTGCCAGCAGTTTGACGGGACTAGCGGACAATGAGCAGTTCTTC
CASSLTGLADNEQFF
>TRBV7-2|many|TRBJ2-2|18|TRBD2
TGTGCCAGCAGCTTATTGGTTCCGGCGGGAGGGCGTGCCGGGGAGCTGTTTTTT
CASSLLVPAGGRAGELFF
>TRBV28|-|TRBJ1-5|14|TRBD1
TGTGCCAGCAGTTTGGTACAGGGGAATCAGCCCCAGCATTTT
CASSLVQGNQPQHF
>TRBV5-6|few|TRBJ2-4|15|-
TGTGCCAGCAGCTCCCGGAGGGGAGGCAAAAACATTCAGTACTTC
CASSSRRGGKNIQYF
>TRBV28|-|TRBJ2-5|13|-
TGTGCCAGCAGACCGACCGCCGGGGAGACCCAGTACTTC
CASRPTAGETQYF
>TRBV18|-|TRBJ1-2|13|TRBD1
TGTGCCAGCTCACCAACAGGGGTCTATGGCTACACCTTC
CASSPTGVYGYTF
>TRBV19|-|TRBJ2-3|15|-
TGTGCCAGTAGGGGCCTCGGGATGTACACAGATACGCAGTATTTT
CASRGLGMYTDTQYF
>TRBV6-5|-|TRBJ1-5|14|TRBD1
TGTGCCAGCAGTCACGGACAGGGAGGGCAGCCCCAGCATTTT
CASSHGQGGQPQHF
>TRBV29-1|many|TRBJ1-3|14|-
TGCAGCGTTGGTTCGGGGGGAGCTGGAAACACCATATATTTT
CSVGSGGAGNTIYF